The 6 T cell receptor beta chains listed next were all sequenced from one sample in a study of PD-1 blockade in classical Hodgkin lymphoma. Repertoires were generated with immunoSEQ multiplex PCR, while TCRdb's copy carries only in-frame clones and drops some. The table has some 21,000 clones, roughly 94% seen once. Regarding time point: newly diagnosed, previously untreated cHL patient sample. The source material was peripheral blood mononuclear cells (PBMCs). The origin of the receptors is a human donor with classical Hodgkin lymphoma.

The rearrangement joins TRBV4-1 to TRBJ1-2, with D uncertain. Germline V lookup: CDR1 MGHRA, CDR2 YSYEKL. V gave up 3 bases and J gave up 3 bases, with 8 bases separating them. The CDR3 runs to 13 residues. In DNA form, the CDR3 reads TGCGCCAGCAGCCAGGTCGTCGACTATGGCTACACCTTC. Translating gives CASSQVVDYGYTF.

The chain joins TRBV4-1 to TRBJ2-3; 14 nucleotides agree with TRBD2. Germline values: CDR1 MGHRA, CDR2 YSYEKL. Trimming at V came to 2 bases and at J to 1 base, leaving 11 bases not matched to a gene. The CDR3 runs to 20 residues. The DNA of the CDR3 is TGCGCCAGCAGCCAACCTACCGGGACTAGCGGGGGCCCCCGCACAGATACGCAGTATTTT. Its translation: CASSQPTGTSGGPRTDTQYF.

In its sample, this clone was seen once. The chain recombines TRBV6-6 with TRBJ1-3; D not certain. The germline V and J ends were trimmed by 5 bases and 0 bases, with 11 bases remaining between them. The CDR3 length is 15 residues. CDR1 is MNHNY and CDR2 is SVGAGI in the germline V gene (reference sequence). The CDR3 DNA reads TGTGCCAGCAGTGCCGGCGGGAGCTCTGGAAACACCATATATTTT. Amino acids: CASSAGGSSGNTIYF.

Written as DNA, the CDR3 is TGTGCCAGCAGTCAGACTACGGACGGATTCTATGGCTACACCTTC. This encodes CASSQTTDGFYGYTF. The V and J genes are TRBV6-5 and TRBJ1-2; no firm D call. Germline V gene lookup returns CDR1 MNHEY and CDR2 SVGAGI. The CDR3 extends over 15 amino acids. V lost 5 bases, J lost 4 bases, and 17 bases lay in between.

The rearrangement links TRBV2 to TRBJ2-7, with D perhaps TRBD2 (7 bases). Germline V gene data show CDR1 as SNHLY and CDR2 as FYNNEI. CDR3 length: 15 amino acids. In nucleotides, the CDR3 is TGTTATGTGGAGCGCACTATGTTGGGGGGGCACGAGCAGTACTTC. Protein sequence: CYVERTMLGGHEQYF.

This clone was detected once. The chain couples TRBV2 to TRBJ2-3; 12 bases match TRBD1. Germline-derived CDR1 and CDR2 are SNHLY and FYNNEI. V shed 7 bases and J 4 bases; nucleotides not matched to a gene: 6. The CDR3 length is 15 residues. DNA of the CDR3: TGTGCCAGCAAGACCGGGACAGGGGGCGCAGATACGCAGTATTTT. It is translated as CASKTGTGGADTQYF. Supplemented by reference TRBV2 and TRBJ2-3, the full variable domain reads EPEVTQTPSHQVTQMGQEVILRCVPISNHLYFYWYRQILGQKVEFLVSFYNNEISEKSEIFDDQFSVERPDGSNFTLKIRSTKLEDSAMYFCASKTGTGGADTQYFGPGTRLTVL.